These 11 T cell receptor beta chains share one sample of origin, sequenced in a study of blood T cells in healthy people across ages (dated by TCRdb to about 2015). Libraries came from 5' RACE. The run used an Illumina HiSeq 2500. A second 7 to 11 cycle PCR used a sample-barcoded 5' primer and a J-beta primer mix. TCRdb's own reprocessing of the public reads used fastp at Q25 and MiXCR and kept productive beta chains. Rows merge per CDR3 protein into single entries with the most common DNA and genes. The sample table lists some 750,000 distinct CDR3 sequences, 20% to 25% of them with a count of one. The ten top clones hold approximately 20% of the sample. Sequencing was carried out using blood. These TCRs come from a man between 70 and 80 years old in good health.

This clonotype came up many times. This rearrangement joins TRBV4-1 to TRBJ1-2; no clear D gene. This CDR3 region has 15 residues. Germline CDR1 and CDR2: MGHRA and YSYEKL. The V end was cut by 0 bases, the J end by 2 bases, with 10 bases between. DNA of the CDR3: TGCGCCAGCAGCCAAGACTACCGGGAGAACTATGGCTACACCTTC. Protein sequence: CASSQDYRENYGYTF.

This chain joins TRBV14 and TRBJ1-1; D is unclear. This CDR3 has 15 amino acids. The V end was cut by 0 bases, the J end by 0 bases, with 8 bases between. Germline V lookup: CDR1 SGHDN, CDR2 FVKESK. The CDR3 DNA is TGTGCCAGCAGCCAAGATTCCATTATGAACACTGAAGCTTTCTTT. It specifies CASSQDSIMNTEAFF.

V usage is TRBV20-1 and J usage is TRBJ1-5; 10 bases map to TRBD1. The ends lost 5 bases at V and 4 bases at J; junction bases unmatched: 8. Germline lookup yields CDR1 DFQATT and CDR2 SNEGSKA (reference sequence). The CDR3 runs 15 residues. The CDR3 DNA sequence: TGCAGTGCTCCAACGACAGGGGGCTGGAATCAGCCCCAGCATTTT. Protein: CSAPTTGGWNQPQHF.

The chain uses TRBV29-1 and TRBJ1-2; D not resolved. The CDR3 has 13 amino acids. In germline, CDR1 is SQVTM, CDR2 ANQGSEA. Trimming shortened V by 5 bases and J by 4 bases, and 14 bases separated the two germline ends. CDR3 nucleotides: TGCAGCGTTTTTTCTCTGAACGCCTATGGCTACACCTTC. As protein: CSVFSLNAYGYTF.

This clonotype appeared a few times. The genes are TRBV7-9 and TRBJ2-3, with 13 bases lining up with TRBD2. Germline assignment: CDR1 SEHNR and CDR2 FQNEAQ (reference sequence). This CDR3 comprises 15 residues. J gave up 4 bases and V 6 bases, and 4 bases lay outside the gene matches. The CDR3, as DNA: TGTGCCAGCAGACTCACTAGCGGGGGGGCAGATACGCAGTATTTT. This gives the protein CASRLTSGGADTQYF.

The J gene is TRBJ2-7, the V gene TRBV11-2, with D possibly TRBD2 on 6 matching bases. With the DNA end fitting TRBJ2-5 better, the J assignment may be wrong. This CDR3 region has 14 residues. CDR1 is SGHAT, CDR2 FQNNGV, per germline. CDR3 region: CASSFRGSRETQYF. The CDR3 nucleotides are TGTGCCAGCAGCTTCCGGGGGTCCCGAGAGACCCAGTACTTC.

This clonotype came up a few times. The rearrangement joins TRBV7-2 to TRBJ1-1; TRBD1 aligns across 9 bases. Trimming at V came to 2 bases and at J to 5 bases, leaving 3 bases not matched to a gene. The germline CDR1 and CDR2 sequences are SGHTA and FQGNSA. The CDR3 extends over 14 amino acids. The CDR3 bases are TGTGCCAGCAGCTTACGACAGGGGGATACTGAAGCTTTCTTT. Residues: CASSLRQGDTEAFF. Drawing the rest from reference TRBV7-2 and TRBJ1-1, the complete variable domain is GAGVSQSPSNKVTEKGKDVELRCDPISGHTALYWYRQSLGQGLEFLIYFQGNSAPDKSGLPSDRFSAERTGGSVSTLTIQRTQQEDSAVYLCASSLRQGDTEAFFGQGTRLTVV.

Only a few counts were recorded for this clonotype. The J gene is TRBJ1-1, the V gene TRBV11-2, with D unclear. In germline, CDR1 is SGHAT, CDR2 FQNNGV. Trimming took off 5 bases at V and 0 bases at J, with 10 bases between the two ends. CDR3 length: 14 residues. In nucleotides, the CDR3 is TGTGCCAGCAGCGTCCCCGTCCTGAACACTGAAGCTTTCTTT. This sequence encodes CASSVPVLNTEAFF.

The V gene is TRBV6-5, the J gene TRBJ2-5; D not certain. Looked up from germline, CDR1 is MNHEY and CDR2 is SVGAGI. Trimming cost V 0 bases and J 4 bases, with 12 bases left between them. CDR3 length equals 15 residues. CDR3 DNA: TGTGCCAGCAGTTACTCCGGGTCATGGGCAGAGACCCAGTACTTC. Protein product: CASSYSGSWAETQYF.

Only a few counts were recorded for this clonotype. The chain has TRBV12-3 or TRBV12-4 and TRBJ2-5; D gene unclear. Judging by the DNA end, TRBJ2-7 fits better; the J call may be wrong. The CDR3 extends over 14 amino acids. The CDR3 is CASSSRPPVYEQYF. The CDR3 bases are TGTGCCAGCAGTTCACGGCCCCCGGTATACGAGCAGTACTTC.

This clonotype was picked up a small number of times. V and J are TRBV20-1 and TRBJ1-4, with a weak D call TRBD1 (5 bases). CDR1 is DFQATT and CDR2 is SNEGSKA in the germline V gene (reference sequence). V was pared by 2 bases and J by 2 bases, with 12 bases between. This CDR3 has 15 residues. The CDR3 loop is CSARMAGRTNEKLFF. CDR3 bases: TGCAGTGCTAGAATGGCGGGGCGGACTAATGAAAAACTGTTTTTT.